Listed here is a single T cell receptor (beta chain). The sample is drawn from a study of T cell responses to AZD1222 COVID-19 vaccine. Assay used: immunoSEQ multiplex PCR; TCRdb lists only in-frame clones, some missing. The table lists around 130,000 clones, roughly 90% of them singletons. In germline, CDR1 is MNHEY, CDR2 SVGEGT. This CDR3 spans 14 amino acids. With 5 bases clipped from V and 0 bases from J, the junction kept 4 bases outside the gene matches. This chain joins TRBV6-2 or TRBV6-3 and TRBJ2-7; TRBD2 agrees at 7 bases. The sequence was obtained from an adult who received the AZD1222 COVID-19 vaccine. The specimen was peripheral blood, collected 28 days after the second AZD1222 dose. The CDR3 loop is CASSTPGGSYEQYF. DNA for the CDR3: TGTGCCAGCAGTACGCCGGGGGGCTCCTACGAGCAGTACTTC.